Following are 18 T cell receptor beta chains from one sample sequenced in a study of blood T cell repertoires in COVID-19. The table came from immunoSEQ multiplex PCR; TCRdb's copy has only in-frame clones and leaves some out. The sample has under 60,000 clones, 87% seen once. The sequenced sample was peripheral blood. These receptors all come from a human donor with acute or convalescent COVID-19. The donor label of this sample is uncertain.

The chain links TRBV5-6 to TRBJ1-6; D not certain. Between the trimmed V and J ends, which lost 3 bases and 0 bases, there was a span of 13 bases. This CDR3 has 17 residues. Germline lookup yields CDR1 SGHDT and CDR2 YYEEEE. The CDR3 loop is CASSSLQAHSYNSPLHF. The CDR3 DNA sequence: TGTGCCAGCAGCTCCCTGCAGGCGCACTCCTATAATTCACCCCTCCACTTT.

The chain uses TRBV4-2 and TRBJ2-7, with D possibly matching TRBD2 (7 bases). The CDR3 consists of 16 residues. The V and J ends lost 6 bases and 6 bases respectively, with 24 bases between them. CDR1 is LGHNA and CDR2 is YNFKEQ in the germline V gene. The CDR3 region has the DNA TGTGCCAGCAGTGTTATATGCGGGGGCCTTCCCTTCGAGCAGTACGTC. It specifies CASSVICGGLPFEQYV.

The CDR3 DNA reads as TGTGCCAGCAGCTTAGCGATCACTAGCGGGGGGGGTGAGCAGTTCTTC. Translation gives CASSLAITSGGGEQFF. This chain joins TRBV7-2 and TRBJ2-1, with 13 bases fitting TRBD2. V shed 0 bases and J 9 bases; nucleotides not matched to a gene: 5. CDR1 SGHTA and CDR2 FQGNSA come from the germline V gene. The CDR3 contains 16 residues.

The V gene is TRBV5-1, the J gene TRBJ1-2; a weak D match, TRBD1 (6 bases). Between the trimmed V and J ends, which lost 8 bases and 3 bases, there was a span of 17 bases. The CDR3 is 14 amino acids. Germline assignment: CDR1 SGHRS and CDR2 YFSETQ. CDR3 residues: CASSETGSDYGYTF. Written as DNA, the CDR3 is TGCGCCAGTTCCGAAACAGGGTCGGACTATGGCTACACCTTC.

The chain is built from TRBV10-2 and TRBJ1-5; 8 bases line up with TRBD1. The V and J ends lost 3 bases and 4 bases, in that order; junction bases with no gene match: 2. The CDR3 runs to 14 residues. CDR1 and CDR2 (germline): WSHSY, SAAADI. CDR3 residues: CASSDTGGNQPQHF. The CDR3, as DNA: TGCGCCAGCAGTGATACAGGGGGGAATCAGCCCCAGCATTTT.

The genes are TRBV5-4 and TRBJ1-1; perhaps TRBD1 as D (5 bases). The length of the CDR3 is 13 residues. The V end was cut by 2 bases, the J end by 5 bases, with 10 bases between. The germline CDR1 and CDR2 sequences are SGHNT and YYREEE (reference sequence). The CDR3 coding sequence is TGTGCCAGCAGCTTTCAGGGAGGGACTGAAGCTTTCTTT. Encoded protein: CASSFQGGTEAFF.

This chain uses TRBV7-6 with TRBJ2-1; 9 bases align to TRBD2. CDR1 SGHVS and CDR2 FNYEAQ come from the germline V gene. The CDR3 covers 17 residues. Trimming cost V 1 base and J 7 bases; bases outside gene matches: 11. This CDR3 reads CASSLVSGSVQGNEQFF. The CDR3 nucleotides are TGTGCCAGCAGCTTAGTTAGCGGGAGTGTTCAAGGTAATGAGCAGTTCTTC.

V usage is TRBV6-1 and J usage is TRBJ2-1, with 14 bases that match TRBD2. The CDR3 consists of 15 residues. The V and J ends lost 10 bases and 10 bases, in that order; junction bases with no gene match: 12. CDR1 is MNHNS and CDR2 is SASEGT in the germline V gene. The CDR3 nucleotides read TGTGCCACCAGGGGGCCGGGACTAGCGGGGGAAGAGCAGTTCTTC. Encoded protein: CATRGPGLAGEEQFF.

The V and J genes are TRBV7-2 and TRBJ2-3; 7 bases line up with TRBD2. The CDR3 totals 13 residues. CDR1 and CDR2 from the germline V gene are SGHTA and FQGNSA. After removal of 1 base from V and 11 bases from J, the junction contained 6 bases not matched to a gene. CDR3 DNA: TGTGCCAGCAGCTTAGTAGGGCGGGAGCGGCAGTATTTT. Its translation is CASSLVGRERQYF. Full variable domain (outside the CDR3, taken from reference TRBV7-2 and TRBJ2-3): GAGVSQSPSNKVTEKGKDVELRCDPISGHTALYWYRQSLGQGLEFLIYFQGNSAPDKSGLPSDRFSAERTGGSVSTLTIQRTQQEDSAVYLCASSLVGRERQYFGPGTRLTVL.

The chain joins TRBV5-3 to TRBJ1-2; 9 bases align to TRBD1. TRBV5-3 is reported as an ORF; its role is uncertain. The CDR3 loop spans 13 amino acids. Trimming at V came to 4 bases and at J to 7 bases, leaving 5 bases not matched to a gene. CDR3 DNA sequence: TGTGCCAGAAGCGTACAGGGGGCGCGTGGCTACACCTTC. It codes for CARSVQGARGYTF.

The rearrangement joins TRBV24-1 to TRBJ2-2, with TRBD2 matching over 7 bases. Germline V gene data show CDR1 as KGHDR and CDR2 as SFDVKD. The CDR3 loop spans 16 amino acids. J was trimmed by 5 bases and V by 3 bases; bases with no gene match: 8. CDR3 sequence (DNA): TGTGCCACCAGTGATACCGCCGGGCGGGGGACCGGGGAGCTGTTTTTT. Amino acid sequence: CATSDTAGRGTGELFF.

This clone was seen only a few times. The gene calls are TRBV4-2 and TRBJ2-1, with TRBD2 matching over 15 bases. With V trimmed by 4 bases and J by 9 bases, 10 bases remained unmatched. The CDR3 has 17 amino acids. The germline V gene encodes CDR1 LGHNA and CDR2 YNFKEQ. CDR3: CASSRFGLAGGPAEQFF. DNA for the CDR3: TGTGCCAGCAGCCGTTTCGGACTAGCGGGAGGGCCGGCTGAGCAGTTCTTC.

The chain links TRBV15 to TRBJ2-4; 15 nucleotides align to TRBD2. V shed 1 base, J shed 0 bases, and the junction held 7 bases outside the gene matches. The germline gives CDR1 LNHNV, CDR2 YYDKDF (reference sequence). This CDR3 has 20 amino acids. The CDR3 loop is CATSRVPGTSGGLAKNIQYF. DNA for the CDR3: TGTGCCACCAGCAGAGTCCCCGGGACTAGCGGGGGGCTAGCCAAAAACATTCAGTACTTC.

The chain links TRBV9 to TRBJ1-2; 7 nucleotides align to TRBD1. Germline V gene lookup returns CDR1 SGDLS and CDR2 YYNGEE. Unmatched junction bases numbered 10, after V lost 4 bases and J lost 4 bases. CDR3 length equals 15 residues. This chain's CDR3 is CASSKGGQVGYGYTF. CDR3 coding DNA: TGTGCCAGCAGCAAGGGAGGACAGGTCGGCTATGGCTACACCTTC.

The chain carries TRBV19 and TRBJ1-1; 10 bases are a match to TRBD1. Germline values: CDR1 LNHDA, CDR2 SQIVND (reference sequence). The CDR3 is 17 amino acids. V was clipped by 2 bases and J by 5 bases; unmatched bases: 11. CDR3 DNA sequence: TGTGCCAGTAGTATACCGGGGGACAGGGGCGCTGGAACTGAAGCTTTCTTT. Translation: CASSIPGDRGAGTEAFF. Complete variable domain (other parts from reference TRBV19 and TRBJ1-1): DGGITQSPKYLFRKEGQNVTLSCEQNLNHDAMYWYRQDPGQGLRLIYYSQIVNDFQKGDIAEGYSVSREKKESFPLTVTSAQKNPTAFYLCASSIPGDRGAGTEAFFGQGTRLTVV.

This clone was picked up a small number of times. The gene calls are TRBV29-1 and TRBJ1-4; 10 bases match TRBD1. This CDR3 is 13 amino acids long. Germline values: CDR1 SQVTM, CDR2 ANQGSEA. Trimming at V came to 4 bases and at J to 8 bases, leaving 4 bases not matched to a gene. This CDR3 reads CSVGTGGKEKLFF. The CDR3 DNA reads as TGCAGCGTTGGGACAGGGGGTAAGGAAAAACTGTTTTTT.

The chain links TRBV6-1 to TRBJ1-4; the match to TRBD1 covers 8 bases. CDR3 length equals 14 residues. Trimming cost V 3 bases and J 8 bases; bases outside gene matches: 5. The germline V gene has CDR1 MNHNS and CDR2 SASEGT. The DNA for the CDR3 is TGTGCCAGCAGTGATGGACAGGGAGGCGAAAAACTGTTTTTT. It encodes CASSDGQGGEKLFF.

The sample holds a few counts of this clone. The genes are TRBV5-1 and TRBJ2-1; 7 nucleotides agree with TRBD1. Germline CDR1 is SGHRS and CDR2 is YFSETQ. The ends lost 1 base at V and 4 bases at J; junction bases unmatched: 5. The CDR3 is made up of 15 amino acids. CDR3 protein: CASSLYGTEYNEQFF. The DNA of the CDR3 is TGCGCCAGCAGCTTGTACGGGACAGAATACAATGAGCAGTTCTTC.